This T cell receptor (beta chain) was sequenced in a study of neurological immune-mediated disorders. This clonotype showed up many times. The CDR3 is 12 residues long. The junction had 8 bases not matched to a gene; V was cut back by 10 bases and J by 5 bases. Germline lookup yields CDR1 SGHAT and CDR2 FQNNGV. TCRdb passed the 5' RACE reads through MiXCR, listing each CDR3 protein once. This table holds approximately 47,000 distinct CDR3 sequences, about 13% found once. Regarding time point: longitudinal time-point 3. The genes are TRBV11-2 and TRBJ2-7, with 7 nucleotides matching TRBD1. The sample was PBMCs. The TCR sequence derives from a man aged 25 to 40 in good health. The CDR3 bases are TGTGCCACCCGGGACAGACCAAACGAGCAGTACTTC. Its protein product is CATRDRPNEQYF.